The 11 T cell receptor beta chains in this list originate from one sample, sequenced in a study of response to subunit inactivated influenza vaccine. TCRdb independently ran MiXCR on the RT-PCR reads; one entry per CDR3 protein. The repertoire holds more than 500,000 distinct CDR3 sequences, with 11% as singletons. These sequences were also reported in another study, on T cells expressing NK-cell markers. From that report: The authors made TCR beta cDNA libraries by 5'RACE template switching. This switching added a universal primer site and UMIs.

This material consisted of PBMCs from blood, taken on the day of vaccination. Every receptor here comes from a man aged 45-60 years who received an inactivated influenza vaccine.

This clonotype came up a few times. This rearrangement joins TRBV7-2 to TRBJ1-2; tentative D call: TRBD1 (6 bases). CDR3 length: 14 residues. V lost 6 bases to trimming and J lost 4 bases, with 15 bases between them. Looked up from germline, CDR1 is SGHTA and CDR2 is FQGNSA. CDR3 sequence reads: CASRTGWSGYGYTF. CDR3 in DNA: TGTGCCAGCAGAACAGGGTGGTCTGGCTATGGCTACACCTTC.

The V call is TRBV28, the J call TRBJ2-1; D is undetermined. CDR1 and CDR2 (germline): MDHEN, SYDVKM. The CDR3 length is 15 residues. Trimming cost V 4 bases and J 1 base, with 11 bases left between them. CDR3 sequence reads: CASSYPGPSYNEQFF. The CDR3 nucleotides read TGTGCCAGCAGTTACCCCGGACCATCCTACAATGAGCAGTTCTTC.

The chain employs TRBV25-1 and TRBJ2-1, with D unresolved. The germline V gene has CDR1 MGHDK and CDR2 SYGVNS. The CDR3 spans 13 residues. V was pared by 3 bases and J by 6 bases, with 9 bases between. DNA of the CDR3: TGTGCCAGCAGTGATATCGGCTTCAATGAGCAGTTCTTC. Its translation is CASSDIGFNEQFF.

The chain uses TRBV20-1 and TRBJ2-3, with D uncertain. The V gene lost 4 bases and the J gene lost 6 bases, with 11 bases spanning the gap. The germline gives CDR1 DFQATT, CDR2 SNEGSKA (reference sequence). This CDR3 has 12 amino acids. Written as DNA, the CDR3 is TGCAGTGCTATCCTAGTGCTGGATACGCAGTATTTT. This sequence encodes CSAILVLDTQYF.

The table lists this clonotype with a few counts. This chain uses TRBV4-2 with TRBJ2-2; TRBD1 aligns across 8 bases. With 1 base clipped from V and 0 bases from J, the junction kept 4 bases outside the gene matches. Germline CDR1 and CDR2: LGHNA and YNFKEQ. This CDR3 is 17 amino acids long. CDR3 amino acids: CASSQVPGQANTGELFF. The CDR3 DNA reads as TGTGCCAGCAGCCAAGTACCGGGACAGGCGAACACCGGGGAGCTGTTTTTT.

This clonotype was picked up a small number of times. The J gene is TRBJ1-2, the V gene TRBV7-9, with D uncertain. The germline V and J ends were trimmed by 5 bases and 4 bases, with 14 bases remaining between them. Germline CDR1 is SEHNR and CDR2 is FQNEAQ (reference sequence). This CDR3 has 14 residues. DNA of the CDR3: TGTGCCAGCAGCCCTTCAGGACGGGGCTATGGCTACACCTTC. Amino acids: CASSPSGRGYGYTF.

About this clonotype: One end of the junction does not line up with germline, which may come from a read error. The chain uses TRBV18 and TRBJ2-1, with 8 bases that match TRBD2. Germline lookup yields CDR1 KGHSH and CDR2 LQKENI. CDR3 length: 15 residues. CDR3 in DNA: TGTACCAGCTCACCGGGTAGCGGGGTTTACAATGAGCAGTTCTTC. It specifies CTSSPGSGVYNEQFF. The full variable domain, rest sourced from reference TRBV18 and TRBJ2-1, is NAGVMQNPRHLVRRRGQEARLRCSPMKGHSHVYWYRQLPEEGLKFMVYLQKENIIDESGMPKERFSAEFPKEGPSILRIQQVVRGDSAAYFCTSSPGSGVYNEQFFGPGTRLTVL.

The genes are TRBV3-1 and TRBJ1-1; D is ambiguous. The CDR3 sequence is 15 residues long. V shed 6 bases and J shed 1 base, with 15 bases lying between them. Per germline, CDR1 LGHDT and CDR2 YNNKEL (reference sequence). CDR3 coding DNA: TGTGCCAGCAGGCCTACTACCTCGAGGAACACTGAAGCTTTCTTT. This codes for CASRPTTSRNTEAFF.

The chain recombines TRBV20-1 with TRBJ2-5; D is unclear. V was shortened by 4 bases and J by 6 bases, with 6 bases between the two germline ends. This CDR3 contains 10 residues. In germline, CDR1 is DFQATT, CDR2 SNEGSKA (reference sequence). CDR3 bases: TGCAGTGCTAAAGAAAAGACCCAGTACTTC. This encodes CSAKEKTQYF.

In this sample, this clonotype turned up many times. The gene calls are TRBV5-1 and TRBJ2-2; weak D call: TRBD1 (5 bases). The germline V gene has CDR1 SGHRS and CDR2 YFSETQ. The CDR3 has 14 residues. V shed 5 bases and J shed 2 bases, with 10 bases lying between them. CDR3 sequence: CASRQGPNTGELFF. CDR3 sequence (DNA): TGCGCCAGCAGGCAGGGCCCCAACACCGGGGAGCTGTTTTTT.

V usage is TRBV28 and J usage is TRBJ1-4, with D hard to call. CDR1 and CDR2 from the germline V gene are MDHEN and SYDVKM. Trimming took off 7 bases at V and 0 bases at J, with 12 bases between the two ends. The CDR3 is 15 amino acids. CDR3 sequence reads: CASTLRSATNEKLFF. CDR3 bases: TGTGCCAGCACTCTCAGGTCTGCAACTAATGAAAAACTGTTTTTT. Variable domain in full (rest from reference TRBV28 and TRBJ1-4): DVKVTQSSRYLVKRTGEKVFLECVQDMDHENMFWYRQDPGLGLRLIYFSYDVKMKEKGDIPEGYSVSREKKERFSLILESASTNQTSMYLCASTLRSATNEKLFFGSGTQLSVL.